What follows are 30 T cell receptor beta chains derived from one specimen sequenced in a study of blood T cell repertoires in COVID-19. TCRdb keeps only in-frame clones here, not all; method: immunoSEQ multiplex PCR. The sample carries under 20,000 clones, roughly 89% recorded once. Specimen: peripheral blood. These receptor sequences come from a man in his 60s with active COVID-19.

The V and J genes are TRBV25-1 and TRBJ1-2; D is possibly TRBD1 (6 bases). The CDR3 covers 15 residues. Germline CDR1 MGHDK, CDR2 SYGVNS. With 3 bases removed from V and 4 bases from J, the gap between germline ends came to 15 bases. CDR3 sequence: CASSDPGGQSYGYTF. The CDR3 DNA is TGTGCCAGCAGTGATCCCGGGGGGCAGAGCTATGGCTACACCTTC.

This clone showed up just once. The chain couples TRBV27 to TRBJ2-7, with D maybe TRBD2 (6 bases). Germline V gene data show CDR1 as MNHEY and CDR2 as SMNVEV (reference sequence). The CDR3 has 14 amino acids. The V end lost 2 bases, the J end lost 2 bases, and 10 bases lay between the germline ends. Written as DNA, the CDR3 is TGTGCCAGCAGTTTAGGGCTAGCGACCTACGAGCAGTACTTC. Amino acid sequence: CASSLGLATYEQYF.

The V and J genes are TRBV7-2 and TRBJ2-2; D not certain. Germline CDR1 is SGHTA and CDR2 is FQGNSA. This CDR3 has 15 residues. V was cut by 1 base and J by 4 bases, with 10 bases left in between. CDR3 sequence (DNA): TGTGCCAGCAGCTTAGATACGACTTTCACCGGGGAGCTGTTTTTT. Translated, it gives CASSLDTTFTGELFF.

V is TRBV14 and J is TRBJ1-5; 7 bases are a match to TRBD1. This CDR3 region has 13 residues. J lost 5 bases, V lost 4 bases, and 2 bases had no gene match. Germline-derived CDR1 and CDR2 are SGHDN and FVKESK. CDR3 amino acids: CASSPGGHQPQHF. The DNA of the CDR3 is TGTGCCAGCAGCCCAGGGGGACATCAGCCCCAGCATTTT.

The CDR3 is CASSQAQALHF. CDR3 sequence (DNA): TGTGCCAGCAGCCAAGCCCAGGCCCTCCACTTT. The chain couples TRBV3-1 (or the pseudogene TRBV3-2) to TRBJ1-6; D is uncertain. CDR1 LGHDT and CDR2 YNNKEL come from the germline V gene (reference sequence). The germline V and J ends were trimmed by 1 base and 14 bases, with 6 bases remaining between them. The CDR3 has 11 residues.

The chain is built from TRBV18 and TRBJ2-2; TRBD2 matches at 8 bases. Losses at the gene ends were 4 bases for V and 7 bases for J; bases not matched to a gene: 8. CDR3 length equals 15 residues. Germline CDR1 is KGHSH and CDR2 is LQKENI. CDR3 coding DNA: TGTGCCAGCTCACTGGACGGGAGGGCCAACGGGGAGCTGTTTTTT. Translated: CASSLDGRANGELFF.

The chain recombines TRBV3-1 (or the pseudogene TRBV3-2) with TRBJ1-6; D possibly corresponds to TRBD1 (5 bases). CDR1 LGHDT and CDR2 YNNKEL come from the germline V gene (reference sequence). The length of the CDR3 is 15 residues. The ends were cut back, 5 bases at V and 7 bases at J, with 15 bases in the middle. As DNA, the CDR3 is TGTGCCAGCAGCTGGGGTCGGAGACAGAATTCACCCCTCCACTTT. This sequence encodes CASSWGRRQNSPLHF.

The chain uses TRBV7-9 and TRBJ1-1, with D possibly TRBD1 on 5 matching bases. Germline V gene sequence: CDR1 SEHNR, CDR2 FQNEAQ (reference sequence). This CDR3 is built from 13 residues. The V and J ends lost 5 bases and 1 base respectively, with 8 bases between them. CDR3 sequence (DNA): TGTGCCAGCAGCCTCACAGGGAACACTGAAGCTTTCTTT. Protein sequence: CASSLTGNTEAFF.

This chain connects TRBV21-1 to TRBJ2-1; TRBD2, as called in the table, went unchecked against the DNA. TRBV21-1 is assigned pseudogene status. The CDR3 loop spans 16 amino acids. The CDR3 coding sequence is TGTGCCAGCAGCATCCCCGGGACTAGCGGCTACAATGAGCAGTTCTTC. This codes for CASSIPGTSGYNEQFF.

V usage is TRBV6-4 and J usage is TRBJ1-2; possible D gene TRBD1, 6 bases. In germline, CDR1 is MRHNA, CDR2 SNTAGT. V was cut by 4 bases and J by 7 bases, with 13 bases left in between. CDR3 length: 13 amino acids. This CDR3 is CASSASGGLGYTF. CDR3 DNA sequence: TGTGCCAGCAGTGCTTCGGGGGGGCTTGGCTACACCTTC.

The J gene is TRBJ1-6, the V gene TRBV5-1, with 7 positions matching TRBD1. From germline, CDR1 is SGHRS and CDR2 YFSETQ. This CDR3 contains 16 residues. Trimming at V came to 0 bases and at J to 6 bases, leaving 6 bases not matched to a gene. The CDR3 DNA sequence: TGCGCCAGCAGCTTGGCCTACAGGGGCGGTAATTCACCCCTCCACTTT. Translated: CASSLAYRGGNSPLHF.

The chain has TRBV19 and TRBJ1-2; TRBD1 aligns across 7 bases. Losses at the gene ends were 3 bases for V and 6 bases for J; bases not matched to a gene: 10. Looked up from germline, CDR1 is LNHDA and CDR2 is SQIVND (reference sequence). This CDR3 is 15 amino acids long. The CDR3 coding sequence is TGTGCCAGTAGTATTACGAGACAGGGACTAGATGGCTACACCTTC. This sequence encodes CASSITRQGLDGYTF.

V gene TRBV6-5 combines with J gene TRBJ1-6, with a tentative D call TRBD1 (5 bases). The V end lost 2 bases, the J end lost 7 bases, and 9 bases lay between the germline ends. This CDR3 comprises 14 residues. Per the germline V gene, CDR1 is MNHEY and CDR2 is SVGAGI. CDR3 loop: CASSYHRSNSPLHF. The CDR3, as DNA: TGTGCCAGCAGTTACCACAGGTCGAATTCACCCCTCCACTTT.

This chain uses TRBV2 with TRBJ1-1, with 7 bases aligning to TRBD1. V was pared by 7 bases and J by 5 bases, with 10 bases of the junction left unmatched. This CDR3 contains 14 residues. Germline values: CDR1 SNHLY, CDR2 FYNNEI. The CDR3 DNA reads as TGTGCCAGCATACGCGACAGGGCGAGAACTGAAGCTTTCTTT. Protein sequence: CASIRDRARTEAFF.

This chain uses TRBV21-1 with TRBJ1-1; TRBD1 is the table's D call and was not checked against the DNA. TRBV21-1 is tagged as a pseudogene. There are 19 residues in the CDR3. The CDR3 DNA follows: TGTGCCAGCAGCAAATGGGACAAATACAGGGGATTCATGAACACTGAAGCTTTCTTT. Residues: CASSKWDKYRGFMNTEAFF.

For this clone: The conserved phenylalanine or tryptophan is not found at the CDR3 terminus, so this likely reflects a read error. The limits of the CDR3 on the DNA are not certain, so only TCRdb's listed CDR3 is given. The CDR3 is CASSLAEGHTYY. J is TRBJ1-1 and V is TRBV7-9; TRBD1, the table's D call, lacks a check against the DNA. Germline V CDR1 and CDR2: SEHNR, FQNEAQ (reference sequence). With termini counted, the CDR3 has 12 amino acids.

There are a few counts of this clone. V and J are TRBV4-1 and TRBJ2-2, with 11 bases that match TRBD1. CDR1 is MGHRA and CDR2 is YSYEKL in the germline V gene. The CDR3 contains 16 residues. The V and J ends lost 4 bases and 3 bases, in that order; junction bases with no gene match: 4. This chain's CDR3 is CASSRGTGGYTGELFF. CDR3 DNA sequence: TGCGCCAGCAGCCGAGGGACAGGGGGGTACACCGGGGAGCTGTTTTTT.

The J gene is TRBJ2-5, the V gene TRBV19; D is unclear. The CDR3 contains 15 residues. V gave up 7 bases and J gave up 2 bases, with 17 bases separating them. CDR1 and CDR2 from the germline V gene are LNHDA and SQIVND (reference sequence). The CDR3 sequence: CASTDFGSNQETQYF. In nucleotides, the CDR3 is TGTGCCAGTACTGACTTTGGAAGTAATCAAGAGACCCAGTACTTC.

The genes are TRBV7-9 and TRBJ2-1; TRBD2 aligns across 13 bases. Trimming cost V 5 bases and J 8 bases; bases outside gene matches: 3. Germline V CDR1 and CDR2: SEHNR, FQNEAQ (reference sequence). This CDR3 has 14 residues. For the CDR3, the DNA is TGTGCCAGCAGCGCCGGACTAGCGGGGGATGAGCAGTTCTTC. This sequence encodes CASSAGLAGDEQFF.

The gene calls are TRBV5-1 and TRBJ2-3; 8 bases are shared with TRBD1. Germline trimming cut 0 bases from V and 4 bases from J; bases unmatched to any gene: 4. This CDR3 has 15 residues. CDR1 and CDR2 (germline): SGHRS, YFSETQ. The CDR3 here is CASSLAGTGSDTQYF. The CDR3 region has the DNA TGCGCCAGCAGCTTGGCGGGGACAGGCTCAGATACGCAGTATTTT.

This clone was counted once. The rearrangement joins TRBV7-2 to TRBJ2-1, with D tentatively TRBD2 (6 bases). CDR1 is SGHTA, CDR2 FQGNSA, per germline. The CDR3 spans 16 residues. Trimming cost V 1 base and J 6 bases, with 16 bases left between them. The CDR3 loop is CASSLVVAEISNEQFF. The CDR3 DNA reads TGTGCCAGCAGCTTAGTCGTAGCGGAAATTTCCAATGAGCAGTTCTTC.

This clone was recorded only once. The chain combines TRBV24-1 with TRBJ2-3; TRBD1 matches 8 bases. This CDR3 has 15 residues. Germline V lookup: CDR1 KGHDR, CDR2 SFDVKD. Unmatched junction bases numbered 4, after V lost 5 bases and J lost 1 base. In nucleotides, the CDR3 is TGTGCCACCAGTGCCGGGACAGGAGGCACAGATACGCAGTATTTT. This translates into CATSAGTGGTDTQYF.

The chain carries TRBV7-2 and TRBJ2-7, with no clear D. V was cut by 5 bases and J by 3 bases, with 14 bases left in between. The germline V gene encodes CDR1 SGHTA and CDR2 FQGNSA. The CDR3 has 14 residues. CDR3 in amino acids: CASSHSSSFYEQYF. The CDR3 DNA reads TGTGCCAGCAGCCACTCGTCTAGTTTCTACGAGCAGTACTTC.

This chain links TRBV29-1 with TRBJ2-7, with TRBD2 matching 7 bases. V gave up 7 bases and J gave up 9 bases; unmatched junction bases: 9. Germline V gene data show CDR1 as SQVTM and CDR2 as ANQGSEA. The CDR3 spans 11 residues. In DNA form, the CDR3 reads TGCAGCGCCACGGGGGGTAAGGGGCAGTACTTC. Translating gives CSATGGKGQYF.

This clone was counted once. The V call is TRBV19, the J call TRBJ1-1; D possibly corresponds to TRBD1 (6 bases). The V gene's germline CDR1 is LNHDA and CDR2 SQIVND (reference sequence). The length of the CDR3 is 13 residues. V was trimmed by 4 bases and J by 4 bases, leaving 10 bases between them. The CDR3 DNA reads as TGTGCCAGTAGTAAAGGGGGAAGCACTGAAGCTTTCTTT. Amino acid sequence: CASSKGGSTEAFF.

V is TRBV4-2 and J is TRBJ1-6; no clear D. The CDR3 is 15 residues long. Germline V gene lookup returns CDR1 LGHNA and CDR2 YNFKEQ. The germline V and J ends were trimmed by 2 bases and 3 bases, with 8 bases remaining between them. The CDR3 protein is CASSQSDIYNSPLHF. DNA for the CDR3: TGTGCCAGCAGCCAATCTGACATCTATAATTCACCCCTCCACTTT.

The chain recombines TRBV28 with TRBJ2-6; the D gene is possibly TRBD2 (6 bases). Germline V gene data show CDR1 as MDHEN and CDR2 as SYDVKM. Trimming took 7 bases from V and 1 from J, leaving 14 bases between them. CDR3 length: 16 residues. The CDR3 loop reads CASIAQGGSGANVLTF. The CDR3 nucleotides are TGTGCCAGCATAGCCCAGGGAGGATCTGGGGCCAACGTCCTGACTTTC.

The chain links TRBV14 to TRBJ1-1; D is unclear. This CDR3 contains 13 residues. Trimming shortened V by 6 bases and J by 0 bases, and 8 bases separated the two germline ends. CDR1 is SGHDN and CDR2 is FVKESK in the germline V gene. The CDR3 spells CASSFSMNTEAFF. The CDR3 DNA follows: TGTGCCAGCAGTTTTAGTATGAACACTGAAGCTTTCTTT.

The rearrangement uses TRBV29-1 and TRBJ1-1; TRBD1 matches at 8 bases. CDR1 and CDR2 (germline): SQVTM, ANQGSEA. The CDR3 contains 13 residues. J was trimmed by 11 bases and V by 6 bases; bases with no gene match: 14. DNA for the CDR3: TGCAGCGTACCCGGACAGGGCTGGATCGGGGCTTTCTTT. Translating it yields CSVPGQGWIGAFF.

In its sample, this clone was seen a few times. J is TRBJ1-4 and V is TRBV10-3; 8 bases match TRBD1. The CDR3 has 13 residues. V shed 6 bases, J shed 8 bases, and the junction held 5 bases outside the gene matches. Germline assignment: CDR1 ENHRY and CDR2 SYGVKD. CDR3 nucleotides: TGTGCCATCAGAGCCGGACAGGGAGAAAAACTGTTTTTT. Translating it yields CAIRAGQGEKLFF.